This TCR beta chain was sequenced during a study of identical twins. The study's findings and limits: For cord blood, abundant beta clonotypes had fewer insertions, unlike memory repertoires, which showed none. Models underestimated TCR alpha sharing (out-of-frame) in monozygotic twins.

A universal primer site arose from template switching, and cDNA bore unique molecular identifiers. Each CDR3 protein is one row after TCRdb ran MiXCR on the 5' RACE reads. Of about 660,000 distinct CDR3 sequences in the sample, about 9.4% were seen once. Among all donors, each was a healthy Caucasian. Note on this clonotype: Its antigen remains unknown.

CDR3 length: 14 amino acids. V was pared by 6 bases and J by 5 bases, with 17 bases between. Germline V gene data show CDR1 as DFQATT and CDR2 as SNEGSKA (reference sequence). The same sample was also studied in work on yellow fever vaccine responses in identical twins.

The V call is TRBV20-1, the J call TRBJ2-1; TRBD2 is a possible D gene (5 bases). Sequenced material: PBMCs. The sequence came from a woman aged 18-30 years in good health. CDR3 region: CSAYITGKNNEQFF. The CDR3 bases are TGCAGTGCGTATATAACGGGGAAAAACAATGAGCAGTTCTTC.